This T cell receptor beta chain was sequenced for a study of OX40 agonist ivuxolimab in advanced cancers. As for the study more broadly: Ivuxolimab was an agonistic, fully human IgG2 monoclonal antibody directed against OX40 (CD134), a costimulatory receptor. Partial responses occurred in three dose-escalation patients: two with cutaneous melanoma and one with hepatocellular carcinoma. Patients were allowed to have had prior anti-PD-1, anti-PD-L1 or anti-CTLA-4 therapy, and about 40% of the dose-escalation patients had been treated with checkpoint inhibitors. In the dose-escalation cohort, 82.7% of patients were male, and the mean age was roughly 60 years, with a range of about 23 to 90. Intravenous ivuxolimab was administered to patients every 2 weeks at six dose levels: 0.01, 0.1, 0.3, 1.5, 3 and 10 mg/kg. The purpose of peripheral TCRbeta sequencing was to test whether ivuxolimab changed TCR sequence diversity and led to clonal T-cell expansion. The paper describes the monotherapy dose-escalation part (N of about 54 patients) of the phase I trial of ivuxolimab. Of the roughly 52 patients in dose escalation, 19 had hepatocellular carcinoma, about 15 had melanoma, 9 had renal cell carcinoma and 9 had head and neck cancer.

As regards this clone: Its antigen specificity is not known. Per-base quality was not reported, and no clone a single base away is much larger than it.

The trial excluded patients who had a history of autoimmune disease or were on systemic immunosuppression. Peripheral blood for TCR sequencing was drawn from every dose cohort at baseline, at cycle 4 day 1 and at cycle 7 day 1. Samples came from an open-label, multicenter, first-in-human phase I dose-escalation trial of ivuxolimab. Adults with locally advanced or metastatic head and neck squamous cell, hepatocellular, melanoma or renal cell carcinoma were enrolled in the trial. Before TCR sequencing, CD4+ T cells and CD8+ T cells from peripheral blood were sorted into separate populations. Genomic DNA was extracted from sorted cells for sequencing of the TCRbeta CDR3 region. The immunoSEQ Assay was used for sequencing of TCRbeta CDR3 regions. TCRdb's version of the immuneACCESS table is confined to in-frame rearrangements and falls short of the full clone set. An unresolved V gene accounts for under half of the shortfall where checked; the remainder is of unknown origin. This sample lists some 100,000 clones; approximately 90% were detected once. Roughly 0.79% of the sample lies in the top ten.

Reading from cysteine to phenylalanine, the CDR3 counts 14 amino acids. CDR3 DNA is the only sequence kept; it has 42 bases, read in frame from the first base. The germline V gene (reference sequence) yields SEHNR for CDR1 and FQNEAQ for CDR2. After removal of 3 bases from V and 3 bases from J, the junction retains 3 bases not matched to a gene. The paper's findings and limits, for the study overall: On average, CD8+ T cells showed more expanded clones than CD4+ T cells after ivuxolimab. At doses from 0.1 to 3.0 mg/kg, clonal expansion was seen in both CD4+ and CD8+ blood T cells between baseline and week 6. The antigen specificity of the peripheral T cells that underwent clonal expansion was not determined. Partial responders in the 0.1-3.0 mg/kg groups had among the lowest normalized peripheral clonal expansion, especially among CD8+ T cells. Low levels of normalized T-cell clonal expansion were also seen in some patients who did not respond.

The sequence links TRBV7-9 to TRBJ2-5, with 8 bases matching TRBD1. This clonotype was obtained from an adult with an advanced solid tumor such as melanoma, head and neck, liver or kidney cancer. The starting material was CD4+ or CD8+ T cells sorted from blood, obtained in a trial of the OX40 agonist ivuxolimab. The nucleotide sequence reads TGTGCCAGCAGCTTTGGGACAGGCAAAGAGACCCAGTACTTC. The resulting protein is CASSFGTGKETQYF.